The 15 T cell receptor beta chains listed next were all sequenced from one sample in a study of T cell responses to AZD1222 COVID-19 vaccine. The repertoire was sequenced with immunoSEQ multiplex PCR; TCRdb's copy has only in-frame clones and lacks some. This sample carries over 150,000 clones, about 93% of them seen once, and the ten largest clones take around 0.97%. The specimen was peripheral blood, collected 28 days after the second dose of the MenACWY control vaccine. The receptors were gathered from an adult who received the MenACWY meningococcal vaccine as a control.

The chain recombines TRBV29-1 with TRBJ2-5, with TRBD2 matching 7 bases. Germline loops: CDR1 SQVTM, CDR2 ANQGSEA. The CDR3 runs 14 residues. V lost 4 bases, J lost 1 base, and 6 bases stayed unmatched. The CDR3 loop reads CSVVLARIQETQYF. The CDR3 bases are TGCAGCGTTGTACTAGCGAGGATCCAAGAGACCCAGTACTTC.

The chain employs TRBV7-9 and TRBJ1-1; TRBD1 aligns across 7 bases. The CDR3 has 16 amino acids. V lost 4 bases and J lost 3; bases outside the gene matches: 11. Germline V lookup: CDR1 SEHNR, CDR2 FQNEAQ (reference sequence). The CDR3 sequence: CASSSLYRGADTEAFF. The CDR3 DNA reads TGTGCCAGCAGCTCTTTGTACAGGGGTGCTGACACTGAAGCTTTCTTT. Combining the CDR3 with reference TRBV7-9 and TRBJ1-1 gives the whole variable domain DTGVSQNPRHKITKRGQNVTFRCDPISEHNRLYWYRQTLGQGPEFLTYFQNEAQLEKSRLLSDRFSAERPKGSFSTLEIQRTEQGDSAMYLCASSSLYRGADTEAFFGQGTRLTVV.

The chain links TRBV27 to TRBJ2-3, with a tentative D call TRBD2 (6 bases). Germline values: CDR1 MNHEY, CDR2 SMNVEV (reference sequence). V was cut by 5 bases and J by 7 bases, with 13 bases left in between. This CDR3 is built from 13 residues. CDR3 coding DNA: TGTGCCAGCAGTATAACAGGAGGGAATACGCAGTATTTT. This sequence encodes CASSITGGNTQYF.

The chain combines TRBV30 with TRBJ1-4, with no clear D. Germline CDR1 is GTSNPN and CDR2 is SVGIG (reference sequence). The CDR3 loop spans 14 amino acids. V lost 0 bases and J 8 bases, leaving 13 bases between the germline ends. The CDR3 DNA sequence: TGTGCCTGGAGTGTGGGCCTAATAAGGGAAAAACTGTTTTTT. Amino acids: CAWSVGLIREKLFF.

This chain joins TRBV6-5 and TRBJ1-3; 8 bases fit TRBD1. J lost 2 bases, V lost 1 base, and 4 bases had no gene match. The length of the CDR3 is 16 residues. Germline CDR1 MNHEY, CDR2 SVGAGI. CDR3 DNA sequence: TGTGCCAGCAGTTACTTCGGACAGGGCACTGGAAACACCATATATTTT. Translating gives CASSYFGQGTGNTIYF.

This chain links TRBV6-5 with TRBJ1-1; D not resolved. The CDR3 covers 13 residues. V was shortened by 0 bases and J by 5 bases, with 7 bases between the two germline ends. Per the germline V gene, CDR1 is MNHEY and CDR2 is SVGAGI. The CDR3 region has the DNA TGTGCCAGCAGTTACTCAGGGTGGACTGAAGCTTTCTTT. Translated, it gives CASSYSGWTEAFF.

This clone was counted once. V is TRBV6-1 and J is TRBJ1-2, with TRBD1 matching 8 bases. Trimming removed 2 bases from V and 4 bases from J; junction bases left unmatched: 15. This CDR3 spans 18 amino acids. CDR1 and CDR2 (germline): MNHNS, SASEGT. The CDR3 protein is CASSENIAGQAVSYGYTF. The CDR3 region has the DNA TGTGCCAGCAGTGAAAATATTGCGGGACAGGCAGTTTCCTATGGCTACACCTTC.

The V gene is TRBV6-2 or TRBV6-3, the J gene TRBJ1-1; the D gene is possibly TRBD1 (6 bases). This CDR3 has 15 residues. V was clipped by 5 bases and J by 4 bases, with 17 bases between them. Germline V CDR1 and CDR2: MNHEY, SVGEGT. CDR3 in amino acids: CASSRQVLQSTEAFF. Written as DNA, the CDR3 is TGTGCCAGCAGTAGACAGGTTCTTCAGAGCACTGAAGCTTTCTTT.

V gene TRBV3-1 (or the pseudogene TRBV3-2) combines with J gene TRBJ1-2; D may be TRBD1 (5 bases). Germline assignment: CDR1 LGHDT and CDR2 YNNKEL (reference sequence). The CDR3 loop spans 16 amino acids. The V gene lost 0 bases and the J gene lost 1 base, with 12 bases spanning the gap. In nucleotides, the CDR3 is TGTGCCAGCAGCCAAGAATGGGGCCTCCTTAACTATGGCTACACCTTC. This encodes CASSQEWGLLNYGYTF.

The chain recombines TRBV9 with TRBJ1-2; TRBD1 matches 8 bases. V lost 5 bases and J lost 6; bases outside the gene matches: 12. The CDR3 is 15 amino acids. Per germline, CDR1 SGDLS and CDR2 YYNGEE. The CDR3 DNA follows: TGTGCCAGCAGACAGGGGGGGTCTTTAGGCCATGGCTACACCTTC. Its protein product is CASRQGGSLGHGYTF.

The V and J genes are TRBV18 and TRBJ2-2, with TRBD1 identical over 7 bases. This CDR3 is 15 amino acids long. The J segment lost 5 bases and the V segment lost 4 bases, leaving 7 bases of the junction unmatched. Germline lookup yields CDR1 KGHSH and CDR2 LQKENI. This chain's CDR3 is CASSQLQGTTGELFF. The CDR3 DNA is TGTGCCAGCTCACAACTACAGGGGACAACCGGGGAGCTGTTTTTT.

The J gene is TRBJ1-1, the V gene TRBV10-2, with D hard to call. Germline CDR1 is WSHSY and CDR2 is SAAADI. The CDR3 runs to 11 residues. V lost 4 bases and J 11 bases, leaving 11 bases between the germline ends. The CDR3 spells CASSALNEAFF. The CDR3 region has the DNA TGCGCCAGCAGTGCCCTCAATGAGGCTTTCTTT.

The V gene is TRBV6-5, the J gene TRBJ1-1, with TRBD1 as a possible D gene (6 bases). Germline CDR1 and CDR2: MNHEY and SVGAGI. This CDR3 region has 15 residues. V shed 5 bases and J shed 0 bases, with 13 bases lying between them. CDR3 amino acids: CASSQGKSMNTEAFF. The CDR3 DNA is TGTGCCAGCAGTCAGGGGAAGTCTATGAACACTGAAGCTTTCTTT.

The V call is TRBV4-1, the J call TRBJ1-5; TRBD1 is a possible D gene (6 bases). This CDR3 comprises 15 residues. The V end lost 4 bases, the J end lost 5 bases, and 15 bases lay between the germline ends. CDR1 is MGHRA and CDR2 is YSYEKL in the germline V gene. The CDR3 nucleotides are TGCGCCAGCAGCCGGGGACACCTCGGGGATCAGCCCCAGCATTTT. Residues: CASSRGHLGDQPQHF.

V is TRBV13 and J is TRBJ2-1; 13 bases line up with TRBD2. CDR1 and CDR2 from the germline V gene are PRHDT and FYEKMQ (reference sequence). The trim removed 0 bases at V and 8 bases at J, leaving 10 bases unmatched. The CDR3 runs 18 residues. The CDR3 nucleotides read TGTGCCAGCAGCTTAGGCCGGGTGACTAGCGGGGGGTTCCATGAGCAGTTCTTC. Translation: CASSLGRVTSGGFHEQFF.